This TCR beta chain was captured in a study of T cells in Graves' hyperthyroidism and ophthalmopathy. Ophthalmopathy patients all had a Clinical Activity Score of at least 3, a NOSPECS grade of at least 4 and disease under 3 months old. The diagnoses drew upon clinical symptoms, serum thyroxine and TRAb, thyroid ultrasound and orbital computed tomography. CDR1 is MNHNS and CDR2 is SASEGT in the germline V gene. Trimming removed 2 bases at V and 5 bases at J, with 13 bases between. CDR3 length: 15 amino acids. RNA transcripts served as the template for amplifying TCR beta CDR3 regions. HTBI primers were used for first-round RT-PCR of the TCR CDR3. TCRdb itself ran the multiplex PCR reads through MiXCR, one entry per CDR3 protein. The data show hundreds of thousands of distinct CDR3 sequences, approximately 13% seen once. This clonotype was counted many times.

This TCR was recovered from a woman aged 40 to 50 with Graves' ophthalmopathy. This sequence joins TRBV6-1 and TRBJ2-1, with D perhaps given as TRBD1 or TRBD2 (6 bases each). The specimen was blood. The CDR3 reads CASSEWGALDNEQFF. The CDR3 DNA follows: TGTGCCAGCAGTGAATGGGGGGCGCTGGACAATGAGCAGTTCTTC.